These 17 T cell receptor delta chains were sequenced from one sample in a study of gamma delta lymphoproliferative disorders and STAT genes. The receptor sequences were amplified from genomic DNA of peripheral blood mononuclear cells. TCRdb called clones from the multiplex PCR reads again using CATT. The data hold around 950 delta-chain clones, with over 2% observed a single time. Source material: blood. Receptor source: a human donor in good health.

This clone came up a few times. TCRdb lists the protein of a much larger clone for this DNA, which differs at residue 5, so this is likely a read error; the protein given here is translated from the DNA itself. V gene TRDV2 combines with J gene TRDJ1, with D possibly matching TRDD3 (6 bases). Trimming pared 2 bases from V and 4 bases from J, leaving 19 bases between. The CDR3 runs to 16 residues. Per the germline V gene, CDR1 is GEAIGNYY and CDR2 is EKD. In DNA form, the CDR3 reads TGTGCCTGTGACATCGTCGGTGGGGGGGCCAGCGATAAACTCATCTTT. It translates to CACDIVGGGASDKLIF.

This clone is termed hyperexpanded (1% or more). The same CDR3 also results from other DNA sequences found in this sample. The chain employs TRDV2 and TRDJ3, with 7 bases fitting TRDD3. Germline CDR1 and CDR2: GEAIGNYY and EKD. The CDR3 sequence is 19 residues long. J lost 0 bases, V lost 0 bases, and 7 bases had no gene match. CDR3 bases: TGTGCCTGTGACACCGCGCTGGGGGTAGGCTCCTGGGACACCCGACAGATGTTTTTC. It yields the protein CACDTALGVGSWDTRQMFF.

This clone was detected a few times. The protein TCRdb lists belongs to a much larger clone and differs from this DNA's translation at residue 5, which points to a read error; the protein shown is made from the DNA. The chain carries TRDV1 and TRDJ1, with a tentative D call TRDD3 (5 bases). Germline-derived CDR1 and CDR2 are TSWWSYY and QGS. The CDR3 runs to 16 residues. The V end was cut by 4 bases, the J end by 0 bases, with 15 bases between. CDR3 coding DNA: TGTGCTCTTGGGGGAAGCTACGTCTGGGACACCGATAAACTCATCTTT. The encoded protein is CALGGSYVWDTDKLIF.

A word on this clone: The TCRdb protein comes from a much larger clone and disagrees with this DNA's translation at residue 10, likely due to a read error; the protein given here is derived from the DNA. The DNA for the CDR3 is TGTGCTCTTGGGGAACTTCGGGGGATACATACAAAACTCATCTTT. This gives the protein CALGELRGIHTKLIF. The V call is TRDV1, the J call TRDJ1; 9 bases match TRDD3. Trimming at V came to 0 bases and at J to 8 bases, leaving 7 bases not matched to a gene. The CDR3 is 15 residues long. The germline CDR1 and CDR2 sequences are TSWWSYY and QGS.

In its sample, this clone was seen a few times. This is likely an artifact of a read error, given a far larger clone one base away. The J gene is TRDJ1, the V gene TRDV2; D gene uncertain. The length of the CDR3 is 13 residues. Trimming removed 2 bases at V and 1 base at J, with 7 bases between. Germline values: CDR1 GEAIGNYY, CDR2 EKD. The CDR3 nucleotides are TGTGCCTGTGACAGGATTGTCACCGATAAACTCATCTTT. It encodes CACDRIVTDKLIF.

This clone was counted a few times. TCRdb lists the protein of a much larger clone for this DNA, which differs at residue 19, so this is likely a read error; the protein given here is translated from the DNA itself. The chain recombines TRDV1 with TRDJ1; 7 bases agree with TRDD3. J gave up 0 bases and V 0 bases, and 40 bases lay outside the gene matches. CDR1 and CDR2 from the germline V gene are TSWWSYY and QGS. This CDR3 region has 28 residues. CDR3 nucleotides: TGTGCTCTTGGGGAACTAGAGGGACCCAATTCATGGCCTACAATAACTTGGGGGACACGCCCTAACACCGATAAACTCATCTTT. Encoded protein: CALGELEGPNSWPTITWGTRPNTDKLIF.

This clone was found a few times. For this DNA, TCRdb reports the protein of a much larger clone, which diverges at residue 18, most likely from a read error; the protein presented here is translated directly from the DNA. The V and J genes are TRDV2 and TRDJ1; 10 bases match TRDD3. The CDR3 runs to 20 residues. Germline V gene data show CDR1 as GEAIGNYY and CDR2 as EKD. In nucleotides, the CDR3 is TGTGCCTGTGACCTAGTACGGGGGGATACGAATGGGGGAGACACCGATAAACCCATCTTT. The encoded protein is CACDLVRGDTNGGDTDKPIF.

The table lists this clone with a few counts. For this DNA, TCRdb reports the protein of a much larger clone, which diverges at residue 17, most likely from a read error; the protein presented here is translated directly from the DNA. The chain carries TRDV2 and TRDJ1, with 7 bases identical to TRDD3. This CDR3 contains 19 residues. Germline loops: CDR1 GEAIGNYY, CDR2 EKD. CDR3 amino acids: CACDTVRVGGLFDTDKFIF. CDR3 sequence (DNA): TGTGCCTGTGACACCGTCCGAGTTGGGGGACTTTTTGACACCGATAAATTCATCTTT.

This clone was detected a few times. With only one base between it and a far larger clone, this is likely a read error. This sample also contains other DNA sequences that code for the same CDR3. V is TRDV1 and J is TRDJ1, with TRDD3 matching 9 bases. Unmatched junction bases numbered 35, after V lost 4 bases and J lost 5 bases. The CDR3 is 24 amino acids. The V gene's germline CDR1 is TSWWSYY and CDR2 QGS. CDR3 sequence reads: CALGALRPSSQRYWGRVGRDKLIF. CDR3 DNA sequence: TGTGCTCTTGGGGCCCTCAGGCCTTCTTCACAACGATACTGGGGGAGGGTTGGACGAGATAAACTCATCTTT.

The chain joins TRDV2 to TRDJ1; TRDD3 agrees at 13 bases. The CDR3 runs to 19 residues. V lost 3 bases to trimming and J lost 0 bases; unmatched junction nucleotides: 12. Germline values: CDR1 GEAIGNYY, CDR2 EKD. This CDR3 reads CACDRLTGGYAGYTDKLIF. DNA for the CDR3: TGTGCCTGTGACCGCCTTACTGGGGGATACGCCGGGTACACCGATAAACTCATCTTT.

This clone was observed a few times. TCRdb shows a much larger clone's protein in place of this DNA's translation, and the two differ at residue 7, likely through a read error; the protein shown is translated from the DNA. This chain uses TRDV2 with TRDJ1, with a weak D call TRDD2 (5 bases). This CDR3 spans 18 amino acids. Germline V gives CDR1 GEAIGNYY, CDR2 EKD. The V gene lost 0 bases and the J gene lost 10 bases, with 29 bases spanning the gap. The CDR3 nucleotides are TGTGCCTGTGACACCGTTCCCTACGGTGCATCAACCCCCGAGGGACTCATCTTT. Encoded protein: CACDTVPYGASTPEGLIF.

This clone was counted many times. Given a far larger clone just one base away, this is likely a sequencing read error. At the DNA level, this CDR3 is encoded by other sequences in the same sample as well. The V call is TRDV2, the J call TRDJ1; a possible D gene is TRDD3 (6 bases). CDR3 length: 16 amino acids. In germline, CDR1 is GEAIGNYY, CDR2 EKD. The CDR3 DNA reads TGTGCTTGTGACACCGTCGGTGGGGGGGCCAGCGATAAACTCATCTTT. Translation: CACDTVGGGASDKLIF.

Sample share makes this clone large (0.1 to 1%). The same CDR3 can be traced to other DNA sequences in this sample. The V gene is TRDV1, the J gene TRDJ1; a possible D gene is TRDD3 (6 bases). This CDR3 comprises 22 residues. Deletions cut 3 bases from V and 4 bases from J, with 36 bases between. Germline V CDR1 and CDR2: TSWWSYY, QGS. The CDR3 DNA reads TGTGCTCTTGGGGAGGCATCACACGAGTTTAAACCTTGGAATCTGGGGAGCGATAAACTCATCTTT. Residues: CALGEASHEFKPWNLGSDKLIF.

This clone came up many times. The mismatch at residue 14 between this DNA's translation and the TCRdb protein of a much larger clone likely reflects a read error; the protein shown is translated from the DNA. The chain employs TRDV1 and TRDJ1; tentative D call: TRDD3 (5 bases). The CDR3 is 16 amino acids. Germline lookup yields CDR1 TSWWSYY and CDR2 QGS. CDR3 DNA sequence: TGTGCTCTTGGGGAAAGCTACGTCTGGGACACCGATAAACCCATCTTT. Translated, it gives CALGESYVWDTDKPIF.

A word on this clone: TCRdb pairs this DNA with a much larger clone's protein that differs at residue 9, likely a read error; the protein shown was translated from the DNA. V and J are TRDV2 and TRDJ1; 7 bases are a match to TRDD3. The CDR3 length is 18 residues. The junction had 14 bases not matched to a gene; V was cut back by 0 bases and J by 2 bases. Germline CDR1 GEAIGNYY, CDR2 EKD. The CDR3 region has the DNA TGTGCCTGTGACACCGTACTGGGGAATACGCGCCTGACCGATAAACTCATCTTT. Encoded protein: CACDTVLGNTRLTDKLIF.

The table lists this clone with many counts. A read error likely explains why the TCRdb protein, taken from a much larger clone, differs from this DNA's translation at residue 10; the protein shown is translated from the DNA. The chain combines TRDV2 with TRDJ1; D might be TRDD3 (6 bases). Here the J gene was assigned by germline matching of the DNA, as TCRdb has none. The germline V and J ends were trimmed by 0 bases and 4 bases, with 17 bases remaining between them. The CDR3 extends over 16 amino acids. In germline, CDR1 is GEAIGNYY, CDR2 EKD. The CDR3 DNA reads as TGTGCCTGTGACACCGTCGGTGGGGGGGACAGCGATAAACTCATCTTT. Its protein product is CACDTVGGGDSDKLIF.

A remark on this clone: The mismatch at residue 9 between this DNA's translation and the TCRdb protein of a much larger clone likely reflects a read error; the protein shown is translated from the DNA. The chain is built from TRDV2 and TRDJ1; 7 bases are a match to TRDD2. Trimming cost V 0 bases and J 10 bases; bases outside gene matches: 22. Germline CDR1 GEAIGNYY, CDR2 EKD. This CDR3 has 18 residues. The CDR3 DNA reads as TGTGCCTGTGACACCGTTTCCTACAGTGCATCAACCCCCGAGGGACTCATCTTT. Translation: CACDTVSYSASTPEGLIF.